This TCR beta chain was sequenced during a study of blood T cells in healthy people across ages. Then a second PCR, running roughly 7 to 11 cycles, was carried out with a sample-barcoded 5' primer and a J-beta primer mix. TCRdb re-derived calls from the 5' RACE reads in MiXCR, one entry per CDR3 protein. The table lists 350,000 to 450,000 distinct CDR3 sequences, about 52% of them singletons, with around 50% in the top ten. The CDR3 loop spans 15 amino acids. Trimming cost V 5 bases and J 0 bases, with 10 bases left between them. Germline V gene data show CDR1 as SGHNT and CDR2 as YENEEA. This TCR derives from a man aged 55 to 70 in good health. The specimen sequenced was blood. The chain combines TRBV11-3 with TRBJ2-2; D is ambiguous. The CDR3 loop reads CASSQDQPNTGELFF. CDR3 coding DNA: TGTGCCAGCAGCCAGGACCAACCGAACACCGGGGAGCTGTTTTTT.